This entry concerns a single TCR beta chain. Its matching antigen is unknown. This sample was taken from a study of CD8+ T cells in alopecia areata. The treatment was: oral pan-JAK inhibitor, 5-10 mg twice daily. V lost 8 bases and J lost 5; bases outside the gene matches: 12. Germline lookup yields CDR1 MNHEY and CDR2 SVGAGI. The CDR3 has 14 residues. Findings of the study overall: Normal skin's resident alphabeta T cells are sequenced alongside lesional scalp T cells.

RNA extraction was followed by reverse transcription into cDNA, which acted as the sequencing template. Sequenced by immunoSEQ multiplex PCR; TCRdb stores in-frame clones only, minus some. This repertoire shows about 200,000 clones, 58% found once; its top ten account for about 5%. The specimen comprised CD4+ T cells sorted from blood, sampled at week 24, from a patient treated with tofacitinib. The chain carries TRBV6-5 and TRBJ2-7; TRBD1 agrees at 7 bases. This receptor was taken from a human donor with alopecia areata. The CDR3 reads CASSDQDRNDEQYF. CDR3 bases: TGTGCCAGCTCAGACCAGGACAGGAACGACGAGCAGTACTTC.